This T cell receptor (beta chain) emerged from a study of early T cells in non-severe SARS-CoV-2 infection. Unique molecular identifiers were affixed to single, distinct cDNA molecules. TCRdb re-derived calls from the 5' RACE reads in MiXCR, one entry per CDR3 protein. This sample yields about 69,000 distinct CDR3 sequences, of which around 15% are seen a single time; about 14% belongs to the top ten. The V gene end was trimmed by 1 base and the J gene end by 2 bases; junction bases not matched to a gene: 10. In germline, CDR1 is SGHTA, CDR2 FQGNSA. The CDR3 contains 17 residues. Sample: whole blood. This sequence joins TRBV7-2 and TRBJ1-2; 7 bases line up with TRBD1. The sequence was obtained from an adult who was a healthcare worker with PCR-confirmed SARS-CoV-2 infection or an uninfected control (not recorded which). CDR3 DNA: TGTGCCAGCAGCTTAGTGAGCCTGGGACAGATGAACTATGGCTACACCTTC. Its translation is CASSLVSLGQMNYGYTF. The whole variable domain, remainder taken from reference TRBV7-2 and TRBJ1-2, is GAGVSQSPSNKVTEKGKDVELRCDPISGHTALYWYRQSLGQGLEFLIYFQGNSAPDKSGLPSDRFSAERTGGSVSTLTIQRTQQEDSAVYLCASSLVSLGQMNYGYTFGSGTRLTVV.